Listed here is a single T cell receptor beta chain. Repertoires were generated with immunoSEQ multiplex PCR, while TCRdb's copy carries only in-frame clones and drops some. The sample holds 85,000 to 100,000 clones, approximately 90% seen once. These data belong to a study of T cell changes during pregnancy in multiple sclerosis. The CDR3 extends over 14 amino acids. CDR1 KGHSH and CDR2 LQKENI come from the germline V gene. V was trimmed by 2 bases and J by 5 bases, leaving 12 bases between them. V is TRBV18 and J is TRBJ1-2; the D is unclear. The input for sequencing was peripheral blood, taken before pregnancy. The origin of this receptor is a female donor with multiple sclerosis, enrolled in a pregnancy study. The CDR3 DNA is TGTGCCAGCTCACCAAAGCGGATTCGTTATGGCTACACCTTC. Residues: CASSPKRIRYGYTF.